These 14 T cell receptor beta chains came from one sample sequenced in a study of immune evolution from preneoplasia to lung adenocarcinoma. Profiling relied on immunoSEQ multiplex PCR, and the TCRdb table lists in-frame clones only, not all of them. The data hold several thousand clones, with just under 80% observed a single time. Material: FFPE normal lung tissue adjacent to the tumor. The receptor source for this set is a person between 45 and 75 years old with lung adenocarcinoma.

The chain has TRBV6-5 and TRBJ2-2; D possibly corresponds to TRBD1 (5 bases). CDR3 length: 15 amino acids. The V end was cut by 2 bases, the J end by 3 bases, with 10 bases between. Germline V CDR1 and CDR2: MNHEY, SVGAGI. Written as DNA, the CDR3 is TGTGCCAGCAGTTACGCACAGGCCGACACCGGGGAGCTGTTTTTT. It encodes CASSYAQADTGELFF.

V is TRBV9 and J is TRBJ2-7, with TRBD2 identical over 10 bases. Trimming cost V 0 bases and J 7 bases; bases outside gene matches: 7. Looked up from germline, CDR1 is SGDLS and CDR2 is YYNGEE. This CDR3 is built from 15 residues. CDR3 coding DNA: TGTGCCAGCAGCGTAGGTTGGGCTAGCGGGGGTGAGCAGTACTTC. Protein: CASSVGWASGGEQYF.

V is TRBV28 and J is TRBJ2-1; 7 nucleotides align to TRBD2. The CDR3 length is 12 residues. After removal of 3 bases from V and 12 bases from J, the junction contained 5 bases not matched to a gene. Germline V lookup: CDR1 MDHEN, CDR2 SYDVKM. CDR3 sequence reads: CASSLGGDSQFF. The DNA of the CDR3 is TGTGCCAGCAGTTTGGGGGGGGACTCGCAGTTCTTC. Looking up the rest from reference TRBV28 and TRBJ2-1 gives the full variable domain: DVKVTQSSRYLVKRTGEKVFLECVQDMDHENMFWYRQDPGLGLRLIYFSYDVKMKEKGDIPEGYSVSREKKERFSLILESASTNQTSMYLCASSLGGDSQFFGPGTRLTVL.

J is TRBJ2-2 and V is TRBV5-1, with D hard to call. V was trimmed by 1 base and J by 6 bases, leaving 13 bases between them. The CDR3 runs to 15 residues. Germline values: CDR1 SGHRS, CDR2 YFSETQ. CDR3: CASSLRSTGAGELFF. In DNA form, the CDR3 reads TGCGCCAGCAGCTTGAGATCTACCGGCGCCGGGGAGCTGTTTTTT.

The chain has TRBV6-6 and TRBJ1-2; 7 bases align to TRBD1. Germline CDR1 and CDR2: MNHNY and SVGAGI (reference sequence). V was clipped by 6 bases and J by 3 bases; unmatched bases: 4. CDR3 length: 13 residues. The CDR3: CASSPGQYYGYTF. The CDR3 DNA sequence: TGTGCCAGCAGCCCGGGACAGTACTATGGCTACACCTTC.

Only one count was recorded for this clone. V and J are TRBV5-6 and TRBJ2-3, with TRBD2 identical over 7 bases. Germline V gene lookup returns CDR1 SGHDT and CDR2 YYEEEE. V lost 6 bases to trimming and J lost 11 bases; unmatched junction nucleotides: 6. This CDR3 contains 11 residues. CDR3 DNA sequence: TGTGCCAGCACCCGGGACTATGAGCAGTATTTT. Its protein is CASTRDYEQYF. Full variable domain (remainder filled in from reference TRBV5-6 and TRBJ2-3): DAGVTQSPTHLIKTRGQQVTLRCSPKSGHDTVSWYQQALGQGPQFIFQYYEEEERQRGNFPDRFSGHQFPNYSSELNVNALLLGDSALYLCASTRDYEQYFGPGTRLTVL.

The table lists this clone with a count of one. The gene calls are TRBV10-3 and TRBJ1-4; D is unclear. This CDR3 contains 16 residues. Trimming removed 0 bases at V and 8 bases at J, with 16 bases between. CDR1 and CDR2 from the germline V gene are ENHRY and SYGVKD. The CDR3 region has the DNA TGTGCCATCAGTGAGTCTGTAACGGCGGGAGGGGAAAAACTGTTTTTT. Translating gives CAISESVTAGGEKLFF.

The CDR3 sequence: CASSFGPTGGYEQYF. The CDR3 region has the DNA TGTGCCAGCAGCTTCGGGCCGACAGGGGGCTACGAGCAGTACTTC. The chain joins TRBV7-6 to TRBJ2-7; 9 positions agree with TRBD1. This CDR3 comprises 15 residues. CDR1 is SGHVS and CDR2 is FNYEAQ in the germline V gene. V dropped 3 bases and J dropped 3; count of bases not matched to a gene: 6.

The chain's CDR3 is CASSYPDSQQYF. CDR3 in DNA: TGTGCCAGCAGCTACCCAGACAGCCAGCAGTACTTC. The genes are TRBV11-1 and TRBJ2-7; tentatively, D is TRBD1 (5 bases). The CDR3 loop spans 12 amino acids. In germline, CDR1 is SGHAT, CDR2 FQDESV (reference sequence). Trimming left V 4 bases short and J 8 bases short, with 12 bases between.

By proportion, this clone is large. This CDR3 is CASSSDIQETQYF. CDR3 coding DNA: TGTGCCAGTAGTTCGGACATCCAAGAGACCCAGTACTTC. The rearrangement joins TRBV19 to TRBJ2-5, with D possibly being TRBD1 (5 bases). CDR3 length: 13 amino acids. The V end was cut by 5 bases, the J end by 1 base, with 8 bases between. Germline V CDR1 and CDR2: LNHDA, SQIVND (reference sequence).

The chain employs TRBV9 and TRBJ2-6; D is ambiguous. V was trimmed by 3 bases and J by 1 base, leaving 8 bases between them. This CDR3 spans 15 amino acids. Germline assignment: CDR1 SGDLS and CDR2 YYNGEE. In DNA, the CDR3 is TGTGCCAGCAGCGGCGAAGGATCTGGGGCCAACGTCCTGACTTTC. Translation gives CASSGEGSGANVLTF.

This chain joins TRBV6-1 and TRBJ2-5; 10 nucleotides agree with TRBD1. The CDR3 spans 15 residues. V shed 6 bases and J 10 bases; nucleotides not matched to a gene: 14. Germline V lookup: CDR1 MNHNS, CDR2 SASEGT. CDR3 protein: CASSERETGGRNQYF. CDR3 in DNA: TGTGCCAGCAGCGAACGGGAGACAGGGGGCCGGAACCAGTACTTC.

In nucleotides, the CDR3 is TGTGCCAGCAGCGGACAGGGTCGGGATACGCAGTATTTT. It encodes CASSGQGRDTQYF. The rearrangement uses TRBV9 and TRBJ2-3, with 7 bases identical to TRBD1. V was pared by 3 bases and J by 6 bases, with 4 bases of the junction left unmatched. Germline-derived CDR1 and CDR2 are SGDLS and YYNGEE. The CDR3 loop spans 13 amino acids.

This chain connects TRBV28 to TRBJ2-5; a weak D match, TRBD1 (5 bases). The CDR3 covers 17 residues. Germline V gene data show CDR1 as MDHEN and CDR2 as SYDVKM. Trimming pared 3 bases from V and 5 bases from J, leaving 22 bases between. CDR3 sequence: CASSFSYRQSTWETQYF. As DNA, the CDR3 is TGTGCCAGCAGTTTCTCCTACAGACAGAGTACATGGGAGACCCAGTACTTC. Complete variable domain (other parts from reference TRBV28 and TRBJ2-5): DVKVTQSSRYLVKRTGEKVFLECVQDMDHENMFWYRQDPGLGLRLIYFSYDVKMKEKGDIPEGYSVSREKKERFSLILESASTNQTSMYLCASSFSYRQSTWETQYFGPGTRLLVL.